This is a list of T cell receptor beta chains from one sample in a study of shared clonotypes between healthy human individuals. Only in-frame clones appear in the TCRdb table, and some are missing; sequencing was by immunoSEQ multiplex PCR. The data hold 1,400,000 or so clones, with approximately 98.5% observed a single time. Sequenced material: naive CD4+ T cells sorted from blood. These receptors originate from a man aged 30 to 39 in good health. Both conserved end residues are part of each CDR3. A D gene is named only where the DNA matches it firmly. Size tells how often a clone was seen (once, few, many) or the class of an expanded clone, and some rows leave it out.

V gene: TRBV5-1
clone size: .
J gene: TRBJ2-2
D gene: .
CDR3 protein: CASSRAQTGELFF
CDR3 DNA: TGCGCCAGCAGCCGAGCCCAGACCGGGGAGCTGTTTTTT

V gene: TRBV11-2
clone size: .
J gene: TRBJ2-3
D gene: TRBD2
CDR3 protein: CASSPGTSYTDTQYF
CDR3 DNA: TGTGCCAGCAGCCCCGGGACTAGCTACACAGATACGCAGTATTTT

V gene: TRBV6-5
clone size: once
J gene: TRBJ2-3
D gene: TRBD2
CDR3 protein: CASSYSGSATDTQYF
CDR3 DNA: TGTGCCAGCAGTTACAGCGGGAGCGCCACAGATACGCAGTATTTT

V gene: TRBV5-1
clone size: .
J gene: TRBJ2-4
D gene: .
CDR3 protein: CASSRKQVGLAKNIQYF
CDR3 DNA: TGCGCCAGCAGCCGGAAACAGGTCGGGTTAGCCAAAAACATTCAGTACTTC

V gene: TRBV15
clone size: .
J gene: TRBJ1-5
D gene: TRBD1
CDR3 protein: CATSRTIDRVYQPQHF
CDR3 DNA: TGTGCCACCAGCAGAACTATCGACAGGGTTTATCAGCCCCAGCATTTT

V gene: TRBV11-2
clone size: .
J gene: TRBJ2-7
D gene: TRBD2
CDR3 protein: CASSFASGVYEQYF
CDR3 DNA: TGTGCCAGCAGCTTTGCTAGCGGGGTCTACGAGCAGTACTTC

V gene: TRBV18
clone size: .
J gene: TRBJ2-1
D gene: .
CDR3 protein: CASSPPKGEQFF
CDR3 DNA: TGTGCCAGCTCACCTCCCAAGGGGGAGCAGTTCTTC

V gene: TRBV18
clone size: .
J gene: TRBJ2-1
D gene: TRBD2
CDR3 protein: CASTTGAAGGSYNEQFF
CDR3 DNA: TGTGCCAGCACAACGGGTGCGGCGGGAGGGTCCTACAATGAGCAGTTCTTC

V gene: TRBV6-1
clone size: .
J gene: TRBJ1-3
D gene: .
CDR3 protein: CASSVGDAGNTIYF
CDR3 DNA: TGTGCCAGCAGTGTTGGAGATGCTGGAAACACCATATATTTT

V gene: TRBV15
clone size: few
J gene: TRBJ2-2
D gene: .
CDR3 protein: CATSRDIDTGELFF
CDR3 DNA: TGTGCCACCAGCAGAGATATAGACACCGGGGAGCTGTTTTTT

V gene: TRBV28
clone size: .
J gene: TRBJ2-7
D gene: TRBD1
CDR3 protein: CASSSGQGVRDEQYF
CDR3 DNA: TGTGCCAGCAGTTCGGGACAGGGGGTTCGGGACGAGCAGTACTTC

V gene: TRBV9
clone size: .
J gene: TRBJ2-7
D gene: .
CDR3 protein: CASSVVPGTYEQYF
CDR3 DNA: TGTGCCAGCAGCGTAGTTCCAGGGACCTACGAGCAGTACTTC

V gene: TRBV4-1
clone size: .
J gene: TRBJ2-3
D gene: TRBD1
CDR3 protein: CASSQPQGVTTDTQYF
CDR3 DNA: TGCGCCAGCAGCCAGCCACAGGGGGTTACTACAGATACGCAGTATTTT

V gene: TRBV7-6
clone size: .
J gene: TRBJ1-1
D gene: .
CDR3 protein: CASSLGQSNTEAFF
CDR3 DNA: TGTGCCAGCAGCTTAGGACAGTCGAACACTGAAGCTTTCTTT

V gene: TRBV11-1
clone size: .
J gene: TRBJ2-7
D gene: TRBD1
CDR3 protein: CASSLAWTGVHEQYF
CDR3 DNA: TGTGCCAGCAGCTTGGCTTGGACAGGGGTCCACGAGCAGTACTTC

V gene: TRBV5-5
clone size: .
J gene: TRBJ1-5
D gene: TRBD1
CDR3 protein: CASSPGTVNQPQHF
CDR3 DNA: TGTGCCAGCAGCCCCGGGACAGTCAATCAGCCCCAGCATTTT

V gene: TRBV20-1
clone size: .
J gene: TRBJ2-7
D gene: .
CDR3 protein: CSASHQDEQYF
CDR3 DNA: TGCAGTGCTAGTCATCAGGACGAGCAGTACTTC

V gene: TRBV9
clone size: .
J gene: TRBJ1-1
D gene: .
CDR3 protein: CASSGYLGSWDTEAFF
CDR3 DNA: TGTGCCAGCAGCGGTTACCTGGGATCCTGGGACACTGAAGCTTTCTTT